A selection of T cell receptor beta chains follows, all from one sample in a study of cytomegalovirus exposure and HLA in healthy donors. TCRdb's table, derived via immunoSEQ multiplex PCR, lists solely in-frame clones and lacks some. Its table lists some 48,000 clones. Sequencing was done on a sample of PBMCs. These receptors were taken from a man aged 35 to 55 in good health and CMV-seropositive. Each CDR3 is given with its conserved first and last residue. A D gene is named only where the DNA matches it firmly.

TRBV5-6	15	TRBJ2-5	-	TGTGCCAGCAGCCGCTTCCAGGGGCTAGGGGAGACCCAGTACTTC	CASSRFQGLGETQYF
TRBV4-2	15	TRBJ1-3	-	TGTGCCAGCAGCCAAGAAAAGCTATCTGGAAACACCATATATTTT	CASSQEKLSGNTIYF
TRBV5-1	14	TRBJ2-7	TRBD1	TGCGCCAGCAGCAAGGACAGGGCCTCCTACGAGCAGTACTTC	CASSKDRASYEQYF
TRBV15	12	TRBJ2-7	-	TGTGCCACCAGAGGGCGGGGACACGAGCAGTACTTC	CATRGRGHEQYF
TRBV20-1	11	TRBJ1-1	-	TGCAGTGAGGAGATGAACACTGAAGCTTTCTTT	CSEEMNTEAFF
TRBV5-1	15	TRBJ2-3	TRBD1	TGCGCCAGCAGCTCGCGGACAGGGGGTTCGGGTACGCAGTATTTT	CASSSRTGGSGTQYF
TRBV30	12	TRBJ2-1	-	TGTGCCTGGAGTACTTATTCCAATGAGCAGTTCTTC	CAWSTYSNEQFF
TRBV6-6	12	TRBJ2-5	-	TGTGCCAGGCAGGGGAAAGGGGAGACCCAGTACTTC	CARQGKGETQYF
TRBV7-9	12	TRBJ2-3	-	TGTGCCAGCAGCTTAGGAAGCGGGACGCAGTATTTT	CASSLGSGTQYF
TRBV6-1	13	TRBJ2-7	-	TGTGCCAGCAGTAGGGCAGGGCCCTACGAGCAGTACTTC	CASSRAGPYEQYF
TRBV28	15	TRBJ2-7	TRBD2	TGTGCCAGCAGTGGGGGACTAGCGGGGGGGCCCGAGCAGTACTTC	CASSGGLAGGPEQYF
TRBV5-1	13	TRBJ2-7	TRBD2	TGCGCCAGCAGCTTCGGGACTACTTACGAGCAGTACTTC	CASSFGTTYEQYF
TRBV5-4	15	TRBJ2-5	-	TGTGCCAGCAGCTTATACGGGGAACAGCAAGAGACCCAGTACTTC	CASSLYGEQQETQYF
TRBV28	14	TRBJ2-2	-	TGTGCCACCACCCAGGGTGGGAGGACCGGGGAGCTGTTTTTT	CATTQGGRTGELFF
TRBV5-6	14	TRBJ2-7	-	TGTGCCAGCAGCTTGCTGGGGGCGGCCTACGAGCAGTACTTC	CASSLLGAAYEQYF
TRBV6-1	17	TRBJ2-2	TRBD2	TGTGCCAGCAGTGAAGGGCGTGGAAGCGGGGGCACCGGGGAGCTGTTTTTT	CASSEGRGSGGTGELFF
TRBV13	14	TRBJ1-1	TRBD1	TGTGCCAGCAGCAAGGGACAGACGAACACTGAAGCTTTCTTT	CASSKGQTNTEAFF
TRBV6-1	16	TRBJ2-3	TRBD2	TGTGCCAGCAGTGGACAAAATAGCGGGGGCCCCGGGACGCAGTATTTT	CASSGQNSGGPGTQYF
TRBV18	13	TRBJ2-5	-	TGTGCCAGCTCACCAAAGGAGTCAGAGACCCAGTACTTC	CASSPKESETQYF
TRBV7-2	15	TRBJ1-2	-	TGTGCCAGCAGCCATCGTCGGGGATCCGATTCGGGCTACACCTTC	CASSHRRGSDSGYTF
TRBV18	14	TRBJ2-5	-	TGTGCCAGCTCCAGTGGGGCAGATCAAGAGACCCAGTACTTC	CASSSGADQETQYF
TRBV5-5	14	TRBJ1-5	-	TGTGCCAGCAGCCTGGAGGCTGGAGATCAGCCCCAGCATTTT	CASSLEAGDQPQHF
TRBV29-1	12	TRBJ2-1	TRBD2	TGCAGCGTTGCGGGGGGGGGTGATGAGCAGTTCTTC	CSVAGGGDEQFF